A single sample gave rise to the 24 T cell receptor beta chains below, sequenced in a study of control samples from healthy donors and cancer patients. Some clones are missing from TCRdb's copy, which holds only in-frame ones; the method was immunoSEQ multiplex PCR. The sample lists 60,000 to 95,000 clones, around 90% occurring once. Sequenced material: PBMCs. The receptors here all came from a woman aged 50 to 65 with colorectal cancer.

The rearrangement links TRBV3-1 (or the pseudogene TRBV3-2) to TRBJ1-6; D uncertain. The CDR3 is 15 residues long. V lost 4 bases and J lost 13, with 20 bases in between. Looked up from germline, CDR1 is LGHDT and CDR2 is YNNKEL (reference sequence). The chain's CDR3 is CASSRNTGSHGPLHF. DNA of the CDR3: TGTGCCAGCAGCCGCAACACGGGGTCCCACGGGCCCCTCCACTTT.

The chain combines TRBV4-1 with TRBJ1-2, with 7 positions matching TRBD1. The trim removed 0 bases at V and 7 bases at J, leaving 11 bases unmatched. Looked up from germline, CDR1 is MGHRA and CDR2 is YSYEKL. The CDR3 runs to 16 residues. This CDR3 is CASSQDLQGIKSGYTF. CDR3 DNA sequence: TGCGCCAGCAGCCAAGATTTACAGGGGATTAAGAGTGGCTACACCTTC.

The chain has TRBV7-2 and TRBJ1-2, with D unclear. This CDR3 has 13 residues. V lost 2 bases to trimming and J lost 4 bases, with 8 bases between them. Germline V gene lookup returns CDR1 SGHTA and CDR2 FQGNSA. CDR3 protein: CASSLLAGYGYTF. CDR3 nucleotides: TGTGCCAGCAGCTTATTGGCTGGCTATGGCTACACCTTC.

This chain connects TRBV2 to TRBJ2-7; maybe TRBD1 (6 bases). The CDR3 is 12 residues long. From germline, CDR1 is SNHLY and CDR2 FYNNEI. Trimming cost V 6 bases and J 4 bases, with 10 bases left between them. Written as DNA, the CDR3 is TGTGCCAGCAGGGCGGACAGTTACGAGCAGTACGTC. Translated, it gives CASRADSYEQYV.

V is TRBV10-3 and J is TRBJ2-5, with D unresolved. The CDR3 has 12 amino acids. Germline CDR1 and CDR2: ENHRY and SYGVKD. V lost 0 bases, J lost 3 bases, and 2 bases lay in between. The CDR3 reads CAISESKETQYF. The CDR3 DNA reads as TGTGCCATCAGTGAGTCTAAAGAGACCCAGTACTTC.

The rearrangement links TRBV2 to TRBJ1-1, with D tentatively TRBD1 (5 bases). This CDR3 is 12 amino acids long. Germline CDR1 reads SNHLY; CDR2 reads FYNNEI. Deletions cut 11 bases from V and 0 bases from J, with 10 bases between. The CDR3 region is CALGLMNTEAFF. CDR3 DNA sequence: TGTGCCCTGGGACTTATGAACACTGAAGCTTTCTTT.

The DNA for the CDR3 is TGTGCCAGCAGCCCCCAGGGCGTCTATGGCTACACCTTC. Translation gives CASSPQGVYGYTF. The rearrangement joins TRBV3-1 (or the pseudogene TRBV3-2) to TRBJ1-2; weak D call: TRBD1 (5 bases). V was trimmed by 4 bases and J by 4 bases, leaving 10 bases between them. Germline assignment: CDR1 LGHDT and CDR2 YNNKEL (reference sequence). This CDR3 spans 13 amino acids.

The gene calls are TRBV7-2 and TRBJ2-3; perhaps TRBD2 as D (5 bases). CDR1 SGHTA and CDR2 FQGNSA come from the germline V gene. V was cut by 5 bases and J by 2 bases, with 17 bases left in between. The CDR3 loop spans 16 amino acids. CDR3 DNA: TGTGCCAGCAGCCTAAGGCCCACTAGTTTCACAGATACGCAGTATTTT. This sequence encodes CASSLRPTSFTDTQYF.

The chain carries TRBV6-2 or TRBV6-3 and TRBJ2-1; a possible D gene is TRBD2 (7 bases). This CDR3 region has 15 residues. Germline CDR1 and CDR2: MNHEY and SVGEGT. With 5 bases removed from V and 7 bases from J, the gap between germline ends came to 18 bases. The CDR3 bases are TGTGCCAGCAGTCTCCGTAGGGGGGGGAGGAATGAGCAGTTCTTC. Protein sequence: CASSLRRGGRNEQFF.

Details on this clone: Other nucleotide sequences in the sample specify the same CDR3. The chain has TRBV12-3 or TRBV12-4 and TRBJ1-1, with D possibly matching TRBD1 (6 bases). CDR3 size: 12 residues. Trimming removed 7 bases from V and 1 base from J, with 7 bases in between. The DNA of the CDR3 is TGTGCCAGCACCAGGGGGAACACTGAAGCTTTCTTT. The encoded protein is CASTRGNTEAFF.

This clone was observed a few times. The V gene is TRBV12-5, the J gene TRBJ2-2; the D gene is possibly TRBD1 (6 bases). Trimming left V 4 bases short and J 0 bases short, with 12 bases between. Germline lookup yields CDR1 LGHNT and CDR2 FRNRAP. The CDR3 consists of 16 residues. The CDR3 spells CASGWPGHSNTGELFF. The CDR3 region has the DNA TGTGCTAGTGGTTGGCCGGGACACTCGAACACCGGGGAGCTGTTTTTT.

The chain carries TRBV5-1 and TRBJ1-2; D may be TRBD1 (5 bases). The germline V and J ends were trimmed by 3 bases and 6 bases, with 9 bases remaining between them. From germline, CDR1 is SGHRS and CDR2 YFSETQ. This CDR3 is built from 12 residues. The CDR3 is CASSWDGHGYTF. The CDR3 DNA reads as TGCGCCAGCAGCTGGGACGGTCATGGCTACACCTTC.

This chain uses TRBV5-4 with TRBJ1-2, with TRBD1 matching over 10 bases. Per the germline V gene, CDR1 is SGHNT and CDR2 is YYREEE (reference sequence). The V gene end was trimmed by 4 bases and the J gene end by 9 bases; junction bases not matched to a gene: 9. This CDR3 has 14 amino acids. The CDR3 nucleotides read TGTGCCAGCAGCGCCGGACAGGGGGATATAAGCTACACCTTC. Translation: CASSAGQGDISYTF.

The chain carries TRBV7-7 and TRBJ2-7; 9 nucleotides line up with TRBD1. V trimming: 0 bases; J trimming: 2 bases; junction bases outside the gene matches: 5. CDR1 and CDR2 (germline): SSHAT, FNYEAQ (reference sequence). The CDR3 has 16 residues. The CDR3 DNA follows: TGTGCCAGCAGCTTAGCATTAAGGGACAGGGCCTACGAGCAGTACGTC. Encoded protein: CASSLALRDRAYEQYV.

The chain links TRBV25-1 to TRBJ2-7; D is unclear. Germline V gene data show CDR1 as MGHDK and CDR2 as SYGVNS. There are 12 residues in the CDR3. V was trimmed by 3 bases and J by 2 bases, leaving 5 bases between them. DNA of the CDR3: TGTGCCAGCAGTGATCGTACCTACGAGCAGTACGTC. Protein sequence: CASSDRTYEQYV.

The chain joins TRBV5-6 to TRBJ2-3, with 11 bases fitting TRBD2. CDR1 SGHDT and CDR2 YYEEEE come from the germline V gene. CDR3 length: 17 residues. The V and J ends lost 6 bases and 5 bases, in that order; junction bases with no gene match: 14. This CDR3 reads CASTMGLAGGRGDTQYF. The CDR3 nucleotides read TGTGCCAGCACCATGGGGCTAGCGGGGGGCCGGGGAGATACGCAGTATTTT.

The chain uses TRBV5-1 and TRBJ1-1, with 7 bases that match TRBD1. CDR3 size: 16 residues. Per the germline V gene, CDR1 is SGHRS and CDR2 is YFSETQ. Trimming removed 1 base from V and 0 bases from J; junction bases left unmatched: 6. CDR3 bases: TGCGCCAGCAGCTTGACAGGGGCCAGCTTGAACACTGAAGCTTTCTTT. It encodes CASSLTGASLNTEAFF.

The genes are TRBV29-1 and TRBJ1-1; weak D call: TRBD1 (6 bases). The CDR3 consists of 13 residues. Germline CDR1 and CDR2: SQVTM and ANQGSEA. The V and J ends lost 6 bases and 3 bases respectively, with 14 bases between them. The CDR3: CSVTDRQYTEAFF. The CDR3 DNA follows: TGCAGCGTGACGGACAGACAATACACTGAAGCTTTCTTT.

The V and J genes are TRBV30 and TRBJ1-6; TRBD1 might be the D (5 bases). Deletions cut 4 bases from V and 7 bases from J, with 17 bases between. Per germline, CDR1 GTSNPN and CDR2 SVGIG (reference sequence). The CDR3 spans 15 residues. Here the CDR3 DNA reads TGTGCCTGGACCCAGGGAATTATTTCGAATTCACCCCTCCACTTT. Amino acid sequence: CAWTQGIISNSPLHF.

This chain joins TRBV16 and TRBJ1-4; D is unclear. CDR3 size: 14 residues. V lost 0 bases and J lost 7, with 9 bases in between. Germline-derived CDR1 and CDR2 are KGHSY and FQNENV. The DNA for the CDR3 is TGTGCCAGCAGCCAATCCGGGGATGCTGAAAAACTGTTTTTT. Translating it yields CASSQSGDAEKLFF.

The chain is built from TRBV4-1 and TRBJ1-5; a weak D match, TRBD1 (5 bases). The CDR3 is 16 amino acids. The germline CDR1 and CDR2 sequences are MGHRA and YSYEKL. V was shortened by 1 base and J by 2 bases, with 12 bases between the two germline ends. CDR3 residues: CASSQVTGVRNQPQHF. The CDR3 nucleotides read TGCGCCAGCAGCCAAGTAACAGGTGTCCGCAATCAGCCCCAGCATTTT.

The CDR3 sequence is CASRAGVSGNTIYF. The DNA for the CDR3 is TGCGCCAGCAGGGCAGGGGTCTCTGGAAACACCATATATTTT. The rearrangement uses TRBV5-1 and TRBJ1-3, with TRBD1 as a possible D gene (6 bases). Looked up from germline, CDR1 is SGHRS and CDR2 is YFSETQ. The CDR3 runs to 14 residues. V dropped 5 bases and J dropped 0 bases, with 9 bases sitting between them.

J is TRBJ1-2 and V is TRBV30, with D unresolved. V lost 0 bases to trimming and J lost 5 bases, with 4 bases between them. The CDR3 is 11 residues long. Germline V gene data show CDR1 as GTSNPN and CDR2 as SVGIG (reference sequence). The CDR3 reads CAWSVNYGYTF. The CDR3 coding sequence is TGTGCCTGGAGTGTTAATTATGGCTACACCTTC.

Points on this clone: Within the sample, other DNA sequences also encode this same CDR3. The rearrangement uses TRBV15 and TRBJ1-4; no definite D call. Germline loops: CDR1 LNHNV, CDR2 YYDKDF (reference sequence). V lost 0 bases, J lost 8 bases, and 7 bases lay in between. This CDR3 is built from 13 residues. CDR3 protein: CATSRDKGEKLFF. DNA for the CDR3: TGTGCCACCAGCAGAGATAAAGGAGAAAAACTGTTTTTT.